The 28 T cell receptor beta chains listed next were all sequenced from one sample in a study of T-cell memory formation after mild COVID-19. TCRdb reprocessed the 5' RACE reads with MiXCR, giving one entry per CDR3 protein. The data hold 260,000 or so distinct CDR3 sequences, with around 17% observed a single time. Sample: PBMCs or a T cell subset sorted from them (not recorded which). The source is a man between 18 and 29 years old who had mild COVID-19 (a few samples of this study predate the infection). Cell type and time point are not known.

The CDR3 reads CASSSWGGRQETQYF. As DNA, the CDR3 is TGTGCCAGCAGCTCATGGGGGGGCCGGCAAGAGACCCAGTACTTC. The rearrangement joins TRBV7-2 to TRBJ2-5; D is perhaps TRBD2 (7 bases). The CDR3 totals 15 residues. V lost 4 bases and J 2 bases, leaving 14 bases between the germline ends. Per the germline V gene, CDR1 is SGHTA and CDR2 is FQGNSA.

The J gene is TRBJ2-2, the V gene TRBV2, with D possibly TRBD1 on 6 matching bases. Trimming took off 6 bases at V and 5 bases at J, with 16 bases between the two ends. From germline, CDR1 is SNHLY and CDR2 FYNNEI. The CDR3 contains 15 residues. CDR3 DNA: TGTGCCAGCAGGTACCCCGGGACATCAACCGGGGAGCTGTTTTTT. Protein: CASRYPGTSTGELFF.

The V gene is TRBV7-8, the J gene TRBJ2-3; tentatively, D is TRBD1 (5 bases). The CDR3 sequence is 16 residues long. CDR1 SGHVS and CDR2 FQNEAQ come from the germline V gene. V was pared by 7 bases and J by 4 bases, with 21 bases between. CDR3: CASTLSWGREPDTQYF. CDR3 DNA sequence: TGTGCCAGCACCCTCTCCTGGGGCAGGGAACCAGATACGCAGTATTTT.

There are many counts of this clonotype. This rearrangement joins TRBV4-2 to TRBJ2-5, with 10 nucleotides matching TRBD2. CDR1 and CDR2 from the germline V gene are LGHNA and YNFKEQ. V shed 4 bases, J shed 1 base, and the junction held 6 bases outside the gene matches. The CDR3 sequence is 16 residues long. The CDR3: CASSRTGTSAQETQYF. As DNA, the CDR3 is TGTGCCAGCAGCCGTACCGGGACTAGCGCCCAAGAGACCCAGTACTTC.

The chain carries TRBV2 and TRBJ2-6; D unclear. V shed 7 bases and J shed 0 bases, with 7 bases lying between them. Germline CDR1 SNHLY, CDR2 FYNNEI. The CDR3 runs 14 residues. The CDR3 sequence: CASTETSGANVLTF. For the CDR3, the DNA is TGTGCCAGCACGGAGACCTCTGGGGCCAACGTCCTGACTTTC.

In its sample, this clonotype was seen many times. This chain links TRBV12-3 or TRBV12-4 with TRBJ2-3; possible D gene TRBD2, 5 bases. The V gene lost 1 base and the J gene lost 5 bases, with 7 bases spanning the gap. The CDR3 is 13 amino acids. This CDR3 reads CASSLEAGDTQYF. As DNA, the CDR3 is TGTGCCAGCAGTTTAGAGGCGGGAGATACGCAGTATTTT.

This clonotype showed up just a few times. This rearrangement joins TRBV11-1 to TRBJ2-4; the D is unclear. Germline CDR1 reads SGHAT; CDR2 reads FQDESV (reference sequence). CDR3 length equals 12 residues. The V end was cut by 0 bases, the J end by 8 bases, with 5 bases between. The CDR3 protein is CASSLARDIQYF. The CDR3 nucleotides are TGTGCCAGCAGCTTAGCGCGTGACATTCAGTACTTC.

The CDR3 coding sequence is TGTGCCAGCAGCCAAGCGGGGGGCCAAATGGAGCAGTTCTTC. Residues: CASSQAGGQMEQFF. The rearrangement joins TRBV3-1 to TRBJ2-1; D possibly corresponds to TRBD2 (7 bases). V was trimmed by 1 base and J by 10 bases, leaving 14 bases between them. CDR3 length: 14 amino acids. Germline CDR1 LGHDT, CDR2 YNNKEL (reference sequence).

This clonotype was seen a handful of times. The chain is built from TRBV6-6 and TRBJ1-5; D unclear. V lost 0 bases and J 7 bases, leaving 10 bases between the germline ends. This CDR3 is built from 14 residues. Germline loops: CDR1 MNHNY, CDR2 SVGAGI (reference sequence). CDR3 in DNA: TGTGCCAGCAGTTACTCTGCAGGCGGCCAGCCCCAGCATTTT. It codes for CASSYSAGGQPQHF.

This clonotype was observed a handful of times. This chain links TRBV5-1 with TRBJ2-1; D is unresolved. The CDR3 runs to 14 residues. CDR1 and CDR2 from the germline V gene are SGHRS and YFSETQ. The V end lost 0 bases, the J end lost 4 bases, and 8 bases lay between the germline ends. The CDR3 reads CASSLGGEYNEQFF. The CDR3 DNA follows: TGCGCCAGCAGCTTGGGCGGAGAGTACAATGAGCAGTTCTTC. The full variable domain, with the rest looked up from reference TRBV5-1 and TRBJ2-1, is KAGVTQTPRYLIKTRGQQVTLSCSPISGHRSVSWYQQTPGQGLQFLFEYFSETQRNKGNFPGRFSGRQFSNSRSEMNVSTLELGDSALYLCASSLGGEYNEQFFGPGTRLTVL.

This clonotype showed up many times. The CDR3 sequence is CASSTYRGNEQFF. DNA for the CDR3: TGTGCCAGCAGCACGTACAGGGGGAATGAGCAGTTCTTC. The V gene is TRBV7-3, the J gene TRBJ2-1; 8 bases align to TRBD1. The CDR3 extends over 13 amino acids. Germline CDR1 and CDR2: SGHTA and FQGTGA. V shed 5 bases and J 7 bases; nucleotides not matched to a gene: 4.

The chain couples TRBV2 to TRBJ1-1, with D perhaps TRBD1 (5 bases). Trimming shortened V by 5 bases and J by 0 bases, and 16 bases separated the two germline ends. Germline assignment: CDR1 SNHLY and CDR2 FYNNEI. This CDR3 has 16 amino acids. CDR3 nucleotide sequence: TGTGCCAGCAGTCTCGGGGGGTTCGATATGAACACTGAAGCTTTCTTT. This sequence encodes CASSLGGFDMNTEAFF.

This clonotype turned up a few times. CDR3 loop: CASSPGQGKNYGYTF. In nucleotides, the CDR3 is TGTGCCAGCAGTCCGGGACAGGGGAAAAACTATGGCTACACCTTC. The chain combines TRBV27 with TRBJ1-2; 10 bases match TRBD1. J lost 2 bases, V lost 5 bases, and 5 bases had no gene match. Germline lookup yields CDR1 MNHEY and CDR2 SMNVEV (reference sequence). This CDR3 comprises 15 residues.

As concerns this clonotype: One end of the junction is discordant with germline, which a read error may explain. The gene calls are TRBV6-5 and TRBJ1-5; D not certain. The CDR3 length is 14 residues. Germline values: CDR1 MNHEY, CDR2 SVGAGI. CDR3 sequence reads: CASSLVNFNQPQNF. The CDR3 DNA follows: TGTGCCAGCAGTTTAGTGAACTTCAATCAGCCCCAGAATTTT.

This CDR3 reads CASSPRGSGGYNEQFF. The CDR3 nucleotides are TGTGCCAGCAGTCCTCGGGGAAGCGGGGGGTACAATGAGCAGTTCTTC. The V call is TRBV12-3 or TRBV12-4, the J call TRBJ2-1; TRBD2 matches 9 bases. The CDR3 is 16 amino acids. With 5 bases clipped from V and 4 bases from J, the junction kept 9 bases outside the gene matches.

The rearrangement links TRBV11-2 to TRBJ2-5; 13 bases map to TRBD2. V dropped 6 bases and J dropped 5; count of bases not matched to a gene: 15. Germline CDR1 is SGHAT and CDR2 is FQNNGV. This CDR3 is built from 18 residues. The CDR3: CASRRTSGGVPGWETQYF. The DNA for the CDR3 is TGTGCCAGCAGGCGTACTAGCGGGGGGGTCCCCGGCTGGGAGACCCAGTACTTC. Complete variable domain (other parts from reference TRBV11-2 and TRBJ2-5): EAGVAQSPRYKIIEKRQSVAFWCNPISGHATLYWYQQILGQGPKLLIQFQNNGVVDDSQLPKDRFSAERLKGVDSTLKIQPAKLEDSAVYLCASRRTSGGVPGWETQYFGPGTRLLVL.

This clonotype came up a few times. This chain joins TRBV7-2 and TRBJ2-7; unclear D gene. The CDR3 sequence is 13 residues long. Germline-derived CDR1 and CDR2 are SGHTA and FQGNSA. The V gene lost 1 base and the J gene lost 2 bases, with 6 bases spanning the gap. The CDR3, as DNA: TGTGCCAGCAGCTTAGAGGCGGCCTACGAGCAGTACGTC. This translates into CASSLEAAYEQYV.

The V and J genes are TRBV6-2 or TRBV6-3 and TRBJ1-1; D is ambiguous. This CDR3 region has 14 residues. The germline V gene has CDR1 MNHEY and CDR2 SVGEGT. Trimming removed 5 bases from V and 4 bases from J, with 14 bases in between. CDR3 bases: TGTGCCAGCAGTAGACCGTTTCGGGGCACTGAAGCTTTCTTT. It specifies CASSRPFRGTEAFF.

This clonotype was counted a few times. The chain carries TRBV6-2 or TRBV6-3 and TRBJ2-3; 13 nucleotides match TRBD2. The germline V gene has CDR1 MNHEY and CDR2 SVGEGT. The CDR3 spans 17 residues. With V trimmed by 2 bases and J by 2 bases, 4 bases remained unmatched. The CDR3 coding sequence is TGTGCCAGCAGTTACAGGGGGACTAGCGGGACCACAGATACGCAGTATTTT. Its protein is CASSYRGTSGTTDTQYF.

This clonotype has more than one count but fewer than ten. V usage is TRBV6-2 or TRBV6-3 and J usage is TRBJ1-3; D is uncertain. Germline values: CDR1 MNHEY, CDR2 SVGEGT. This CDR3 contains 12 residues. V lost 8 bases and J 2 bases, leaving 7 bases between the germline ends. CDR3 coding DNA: TGTGCCAGCTGGGCGCCTGGAAACACCATATATTTT. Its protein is CASWAPGNTIYF.

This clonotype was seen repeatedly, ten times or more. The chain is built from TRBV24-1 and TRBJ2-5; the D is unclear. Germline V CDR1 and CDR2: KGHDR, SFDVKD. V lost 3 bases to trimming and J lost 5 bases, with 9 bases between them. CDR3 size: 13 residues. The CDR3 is CATSDGPTETQYF. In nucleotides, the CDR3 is TGTGCCACCAGTGATGGTCCTACGGAGACCCAGTACTTC.

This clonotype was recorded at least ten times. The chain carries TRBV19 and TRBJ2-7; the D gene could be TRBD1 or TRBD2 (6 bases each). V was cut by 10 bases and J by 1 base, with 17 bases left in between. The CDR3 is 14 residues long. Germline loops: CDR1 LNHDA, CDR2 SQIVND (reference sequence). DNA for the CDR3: TGTGCCACCGCTACGGGGGCCCTTTCCTACGAGCAGTACTTC. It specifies CATATGALSYEQYF.

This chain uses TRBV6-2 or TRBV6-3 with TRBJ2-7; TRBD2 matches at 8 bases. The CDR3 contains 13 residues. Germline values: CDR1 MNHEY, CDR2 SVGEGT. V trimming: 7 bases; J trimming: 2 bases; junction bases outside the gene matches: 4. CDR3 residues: CASIAGLTYEQYF. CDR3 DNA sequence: TGTGCCAGCATAGCGGGGCTCACCTACGAGCAGTACTTC.

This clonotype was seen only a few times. CDR3 in DNA: TGTGCCAGCAGCTTGGATTGGTCTGCGACCCAGTACTTC. It translates to CASSLDWSATQYF. The chain employs TRBV5-4 and TRBJ2-5; no clear D. This CDR3 has 13 residues. Trimming stripped 0 bases from V and 7 bases from J, with 10 bases between. Germline CDR1 is SGHNT and CDR2 is YYREEE (reference sequence).

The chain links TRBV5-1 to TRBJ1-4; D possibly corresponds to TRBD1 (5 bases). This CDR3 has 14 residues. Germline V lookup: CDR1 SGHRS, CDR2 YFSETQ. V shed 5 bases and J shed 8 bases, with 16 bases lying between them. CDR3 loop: CASRRDGNQEKLFF. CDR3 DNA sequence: TGCGCCAGCAGGAGGGACGGTAATCAGGAAAAACTGTTTTTT. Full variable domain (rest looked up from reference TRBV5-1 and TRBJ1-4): KAGVTQTPRYLIKTRGQQVTLSCSPISGHRSVSWYQQTPGQGLQFLFEYFSETQRNKGNFPGRFSGRQFSNSRSEMNVSTLELGDSALYLCASRRDGNQEKLFFGSGTQLSVL.

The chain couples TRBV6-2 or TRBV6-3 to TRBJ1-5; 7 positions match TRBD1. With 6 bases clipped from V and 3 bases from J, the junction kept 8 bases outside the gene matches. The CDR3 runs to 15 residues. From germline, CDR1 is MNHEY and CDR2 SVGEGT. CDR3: CASRTYRGSNQPQHF. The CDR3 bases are TGTGCCAGCAGGACCTACAGGGGCTCCAATCAGCCCCAGCATTTT.

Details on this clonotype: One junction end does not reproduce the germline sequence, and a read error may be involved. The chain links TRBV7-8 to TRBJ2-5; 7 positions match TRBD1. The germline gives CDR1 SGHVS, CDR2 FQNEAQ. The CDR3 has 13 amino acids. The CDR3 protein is CATSRDRQETQYF. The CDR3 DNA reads TGTGCCACCAGCCGGGACAGACAAGAGACCCAGTACTTC.

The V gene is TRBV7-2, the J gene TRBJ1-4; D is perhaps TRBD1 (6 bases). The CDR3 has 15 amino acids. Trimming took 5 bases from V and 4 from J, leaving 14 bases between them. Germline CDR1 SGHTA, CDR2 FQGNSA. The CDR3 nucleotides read TGTGCCAGCAGCCCCCGACAGGCACATAATGAAAAACTGTTTTTT. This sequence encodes CASSPRQAHNEKLFF.